The 32 T cell receptor beta chains reported below all come from one sample, sequenced in a study of brain metastases from non-small cell lung cancer (dated 2019 in TCRdb). Libraries were made using the immunoSEQ multiplex PCR assay. The source is immuneACCESS, and TCRdb retained only in-frame sequences with V and J called. Part of the clones is not carried over; for the studies checked, unresolved V genes explain less than half of this, and the remainder is unexplained. Counted in this sample were around 1,500 clones; nearly 85% of them appeared once. The top ten clones comprise about 20% of the sample. Sample: tumor-adjacent normal tissue. All receptors derive from a donor at least 40 years old with non-small cell lung cancer.

The chain recombines TRBV5-4 with TRBJ2-3; 10 bases are shared with TRBD2. The CDR3 runs to 18 residues. The V gene's germline CDR1 is SGHNT and CDR2 YYREEE (reference sequence). V dropped 2 bases and J dropped 2; count of bases not matched to a gene: 11. This CDR3 is CASSFSLSGRGYTDTQYF. CDR3 in DNA: TGTGCCAGCAGCTTTTCCCTGAGCGGGAGGGGCTACACAGATACGCAGTATTTT.

V usage is TRBV25-1 and J usage is TRBJ1-6; D is ambiguous. Germline lookup yields CDR1 MGHDK and CDR2 SYGVNS. V lost 8 bases and J 6 bases, leaving 14 bases between the germline ends. The CDR3 has 14 amino acids. The CDR3 DNA sequence: TGTGCCAGCGTGCAGGAAGAGGGTAATTCACCCCTCCACTTT. Translation gives CASVQEEGNSPLHF.

With regard to this clone: The identical CDR3 is also encoded by other nucleotide sequences in the sample. The chain is built from TRBV12-3 or TRBV12-4 and TRBJ2-7; tentatively, D is TRBD2 (6 bases). With 6 bases removed from V and 6 bases from J, the gap between germline ends came to 9 bases. The CDR3 has 11 residues. The chain's CDR3 is CASSFGGEQYF. The CDR3 DNA is TGTGCCAGCAGCTTCGGGGGCGAGCAGTACTTC.

This clone was recorded a few times. The chain recombines TRBV28 with TRBJ2-2, with 11 bases aligning to TRBD2. Trimming took 6 bases from V and 4 from J; bases not matched to a gene: 7. The CDR3 has 16 amino acids. Germline V CDR1 and CDR2: MDHEN, SYDVKM. CDR3 sequence: CASRLIAGGGTGELFF. The DNA for the CDR3 is TGTGCCAGCAGACTCATAGCGGGAGGGGGCACCGGGGAGCTGTTTTTT.

This clone was recorded only once. The rearrangement uses TRBV27 and TRBJ2-1; the D gene is possibly TRBD1 (6 bases). Deletions cut 5 bases from V and 10 bases from J, with 12 bases between. Germline V gene lookup returns CDR1 MNHEY and CDR2 SMNVEV (reference sequence). The CDR3 runs to 12 residues. CDR3 sequence: CASSHREVEQFF. The CDR3 coding sequence is TGTGCCAGCAGTCACAGGGAAGTAGAGCAGTTCTTC.

V is TRBV6-5 and J is TRBJ2-2; the D is unclear. V gave up 7 bases and J gave up 5 bases, with 5 bases separating them. Germline lookup yields CDR1 MNHEY and CDR2 SVGAGI. There are 11 residues in the CDR3. CDR3: CASIGTGELFF. CDR3 nucleotide sequence: TGTGCCAGCATAGGGACCGGGGAGCTGTTTTTT.

This chain joins TRBV12-3 or TRBV12-4 and TRBJ1-5, with D tentatively TRBD1 (5 bases). The ends were cut back, 6 bases at V and 8 bases at J, with 14 bases in the middle. The CDR3 is made up of 13 amino acids. CDR3 amino acids: CASSWGGGEPQHF. CDR3 in DNA: TGTGCCAGCAGCTGGGGCGGGGGGGAGCCCCAGCATTTT.

The rearrangement uses TRBV19 and TRBJ1-5; D unresolved. The CDR3 runs to 14 residues. Germline V gene data show CDR1 as LNHDA and CDR2 as SQIVND (reference sequence). Trimming removed 4 bases at V and 0 bases at J, with 7 bases between. The DNA of the CDR3 is TGTGCCAGTAGTACGATTTATAGCAATCAGCCCCAGCATTTT. Residues: CASSTIYSNQPQHF.

The chain carries TRBV19 and TRBJ1-4; TRBD1 matches at 7 bases. Germline V CDR1 and CDR2: LNHDA, SQIVND (reference sequence). The V gene end was trimmed by 10 bases and the J gene end by 4 bases; junction bases not matched to a gene: 6. The CDR3 extends over 13 amino acids. For the CDR3, the DNA is TGTGCCATTTTCGACAGGGTTAATGAAAAACTGTTTTTT. Protein product: CAIFDRVNEKLFF. The full variable domain, its missing parts supplied by reference TRBV19 and TRBJ1-4, is DGGITQSPKYLFRKEGQNVTLSCEQNLNHDAMYWYRQDPGQGLRLIYYSQIVNDFQKGDIAEGYSVSREKKESFPLTVTSAQKNPTAFYLCAIFDRVNEKLFFGSGTQLSVL.

The table lists this clone with a count of one. The gene calls are TRBV10-2 and TRBJ2-7, with 8 nucleotides matching TRBD2. The CDR3 covers 15 residues. V gave up 5 bases and J gave up 2 bases; unmatched junction bases: 8. Per the germline V gene, CDR1 is WSHSY and CDR2 is SAAADI. The CDR3 nucleotides read TGCGCCAGCAGTACAAGCGGGAGTTCAACCTACGAGCAGTACTTC. This sequence encodes CASSTSGSSTYEQYF.

V and J are TRBV25-1 and TRBJ2-7, with D possibly matching TRBD2 (5 bases). The length of the CDR3 is 14 residues. Germline assignment: CDR1 MGHDK and CDR2 SYGVNS. Trimming removed 5 bases from V and 7 bases from J, with 18 bases in between. The CDR3 DNA sequence: TGTGCCAGCAGTTTGACGGGAATGAGTTCGGAGCAGTACTTC. Amino acid sequence: CASSLTGMSSEQYF.

The genes are TRBV11-3 and TRBJ2-7; D uncertain. The CDR3 is 13 amino acids. V lost 1 base, J lost 6 bases, and 10 bases lay in between. Germline loops: CDR1 SGHNT, CDR2 YENEEA. The DNA of the CDR3 is TGTGCCAGCAGCTTAGGGGTCGGCGGCGAGCAGTACTTC. Its protein is CASSLGVGGEQYF. Full variable domain (remainder filled in from reference TRBV11-3 and TRBJ2-7): EAGVVQSPRYKIIEKKQPVAFWCNPISGHNTLYWYLQNLGQGPELLIRYENEEAVDDSQLPKDRFSAERLKGVDSTLKIQPAELGDSAVYLCASSLGVGGEQYFGPGTRLTVT.

This chain connects TRBV29-1 to TRBJ2-7; D not resolved. V lost 7 bases to trimming and J lost 1 base, with 14 bases between them. This CDR3 spans 13 amino acids. The germline V gene has CDR1 SQVTM and CDR2 ANQGSEA. DNA of the CDR3: TGCAGCGCATTACCGACCGGATCCTACGAGCAGTACTTC. Residues: CSALPTGSYEQYF.

The chain is built from TRBV7-3 and TRBJ2-3; TRBD2 matches 12 bases. The CDR3 extends over 17 amino acids. J was trimmed by 2 bases and V by 0 bases; bases with no gene match: 3. Germline loops: CDR1 SGHTA, CDR2 FQGTGA. The CDR3 DNA reads TGTGCCAGCAGCTTAACTGGACTAGCGGGATACACAGATACGCAGTATTTT. It specifies CASSLTGLAGYTDTQYF.

This chain links TRBV28 with TRBJ2-3; a weak D match, TRBD2 (6 bases). The germline V gene encodes CDR1 MDHEN and CDR2 SYDVKM. CDR3 length equals 15 residues. The ends were cut back, 6 bases at V and 6 bases at J, with 19 bases in the middle. Written as DNA, the CDR3 is TGTGCCAGCAGAATTAGCGGTAACGAGGGGGATACGCAGTATTTT. Protein: CASRISGNEGDTQYF. Complete variable domain (other parts from reference TRBV28 and TRBJ2-3): DVKVTQSSRYLVKRTGEKVFLECVQDMDHENMFWYRQDPGLGLRLIYFSYDVKMKEKGDIPEGYSVSREKKERFSLILESASTNQTSMYLCASRISGNEGDTQYFGPGTRLTVL.

The chain recombines TRBV10-3 with TRBJ2-7; 8 bases match TRBD1. With 0 bases clipped from V and 4 bases from J, the junction kept 5 bases outside the gene matches. In germline, CDR1 is ENHRY, CDR2 SYGVKD. The CDR3 covers 15 residues. The CDR3 region is CAISESGDRGYEQYF. The CDR3 nucleotides read TGTGCCATCAGTGAGTCAGGAGACAGGGGATACGAGCAGTACTTC.

The rearrangement joins TRBV5-4 to TRBJ2-1; D uncertain. The germline V and J ends were trimmed by 4 bases and 7 bases, with 24 bases remaining between them. The CDR3 totals 17 residues. The germline V gene has CDR1 SGHNT and CDR2 YYREEE (reference sequence). CDR3 sequence: CASSPRLLSGNGNEQFF. CDR3 sequence (DNA): TGTGCCAGCAGCCCCAGACTCCTAAGTGGGAATGGGAATGAGCAGTTCTTC.

This sequence joins TRBV11-3 and TRBJ2-5, with D possibly matching TRBD1 (6 bases). The V gene lost 5 bases and the J gene lost 4 bases, with 14 bases spanning the gap. This CDR3 has 14 amino acids. The germline V gene encodes CDR1 SGHNT and CDR2 YENEEA. CDR3 region: CASSPPGVSETQYF. The CDR3 DNA sequence: TGTGCCAGCAGCCCGCCAGGGGTATCAGAGACCCAGTACTTC.

This clone was found once. V and J are TRBV19 and TRBJ2-3; D gene ambiguous. The length of the CDR3 is 12 residues. Germline values: CDR1 LNHDA, CDR2 SQIVND (reference sequence). Trimming removed 5 bases from V and 0 bases from J, with 3 bases in between. The CDR3 protein is CASSGSTDTQYF. The CDR3 DNA reads as TGTGCCAGTAGTGGAAGCACAGATACGCAGTATTTT. Complete variable domain (other parts from reference TRBV19 and TRBJ2-3): DGGITQSPKYLFRKEGQNVTLSCEQNLNHDAMYWYRQDPGQGLRLIYYSQIVNDFQKGDIAEGYSVSREKKESFPLTVTSAQKNPTAFYLCASSGSTDTQYFGPGTRLTVL.

The chain combines TRBV28 with TRBJ1-4; D uncertain. V lost 0 bases and J lost 6, with 11 bases in between. The CDR3 has 15 amino acids. The V gene's germline CDR1 is MDHEN and CDR2 SYDVKM. The CDR3 reads CASSLWGGEDEKLFF. The CDR3 coding sequence is TGTGCCAGCAGTTTATGGGGAGGCGAGGATGAAAAACTGTTTTTT.

V and J are TRBV15 and TRBJ1-1; D remains ambiguous. The CDR3 is 14 residues long. Germline assignment: CDR1 LNHNV and CDR2 YYDKDF (reference sequence). V lost 1 base and J lost 1, with 7 bases in between. DNA for the CDR3: TGTGCCACCAGCAGAGCCCAGCCGAACACTGAAGCTTTCTTT. The encoded protein is CATSRAQPNTEAFF.

On this clone itself: A much larger clone sits a single nucleotide away, making a read error possible. This rearrangement joins TRBV6-5 to TRBJ2-1; D is perhaps TRBD2 (5 bases). Germline V lookup: CDR1 MNHEY, CDR2 SVGAGI. This CDR3 spans 15 amino acids. The CDR3 sequence: CASNYSSSPNNEQFF. DNA of the CDR3: TGTGCCAGCAATTACTCCTCTAGCCCGAACAATGAGCAGTTCTTC.

This chain joins TRBV5-4 and TRBJ2-5; no clear D. Germline-derived CDR1 and CDR2 are SGHNT and YYREEE (reference sequence). V was pared by 2 bases and J by 5 bases, with 10 bases between. The CDR3 spans 13 residues. CDR3 sequence reads: CASSFLSQETQYF. CDR3 DNA: TGTGCCAGCAGCTTCCTTTCACAGGAGACCCAGTACTTC.

V usage is TRBV6-5 and J usage is TRBJ2-1; D is unclear. Germline CDR1 MNHEY, CDR2 SVGAGI. The CDR3 loop spans 12 amino acids. Between the trimmed V and J ends, which lost 2 bases and 9 bases, there was a span of 8 bases. The CDR3 loop reads CASSYRGTEQFF. The CDR3 nucleotides read TGTGCCAGCAGTTACAGAGGCACTGAGCAGTTCTTC.

The J gene is TRBJ2-3, the V gene TRBV2; 7 bases fit TRBD2. The germline gives CDR1 SNHLY, CDR2 FYNNEI. J gave up 5 bases and V 7 bases, and 12 bases lay outside the gene matches. There are 15 residues in the CDR3. This chain's CDR3 is CASTIRGPSGDTQYF. The DNA of the CDR3 is TGTGCCAGCACCATCAGAGGGCCTAGCGGAGATACGCAGTATTTT.

In the case of this clone: Relative to the germline gene, one junction end is altered; a read error may explain this. The chain employs TRBV4-3 and TRBJ2-2; perhaps D is TRBD1 or TRBD2 (6 bases each). Per the germline V gene, CDR1 is LGHNA and CDR2 is YSLEER. CDR3 size: 16 residues. Here the CDR3 reads CTSSPRGLPEAGELFF. As DNA, the CDR3 is TGCACCAGCAGCCCCAGGGGACTCCCTGAGGCCGGGGAGCTGTTTTTT.

The chain is built from TRBV7-2 and TRBJ2-3, with D perhaps assigned TRBD1 or TRBD2 (5 bases each). The V gene lost 5 bases and the J gene lost 1 base, with 10 bases spanning the gap. The length of the CDR3 is 14 residues. CDR1 SGHTA and CDR2 FQGNSA come from the germline V gene. The chain's CDR3 is CASSPLGGTDTQYF. As DNA, the CDR3 is TGTGCCAGCAGCCCCCTGGGGGGCACAGATACGCAGTATTTT.

J is TRBJ1-1 and V is TRBV4-3; 7 nucleotides align to TRBD1. The ends lost 2 bases at V and 6 bases at J; junction bases unmatched: 6. Germline-derived CDR1 and CDR2 are LGHNA and YSLEER. This CDR3 has 14 residues. The CDR3 nucleotides read TGCGCCAGCAGCCAAAGGGGGCTCAGAGCTGAAGCTTTCTTT. It is translated as CASSQRGLRAEAFF.

The CDR3 sequence: CASLSGRASYEQYF. CDR3 bases: TGTGCCAGCCTCAGCGGGAGGGCCTCCTACGAGCAGTACTTC. The chain recombines TRBV28 with TRBJ2-7; 10 bases match TRBD2. The V gene end was trimmed by 8 bases and the J gene end by 0 bases; junction bases not matched to a gene: 4. The CDR3 has 14 amino acids. CDR1 and CDR2 from the germline V gene are MDHEN and SYDVKM.

CDR3 nucleotides: TGTGCCAGCAGCCCGGGACAGACGTACCAAGAGACCCAGTACTTC. This encodes CASSPGQTYQETQYF. V gene TRBV7-9 combines with J gene TRBJ2-5; the match to TRBD1 covers 7 bases. Germline lookup yields CDR1 SEHNR and CDR2 FQNEAQ (reference sequence). The CDR3 consists of 15 residues. V was pared by 5 bases and J by 0 bases, with 6 bases of the junction left unmatched.

Details on this clone: The junction and the germline gene differ at one end; a read error may be behind it. The chain combines TRBV7-3 with TRBJ2-3, with D perhaps TRBD2 (5 bases). The CDR3 consists of 14 residues. Germline assignment: CDR1 SGHTA and CDR2 FQGTGA. The CDR3 DNA reads TGTGCCAGCAGTTTAAACCCGGGGACAGATACGCAGTATTTT. This gives the protein CASSLNPGTDTQYF. Full variable domain (remainder filled in from reference TRBV7-3 and TRBJ2-3): GAGVSQTPSNKVTEKGKYVELRCDPISGHTALYWYRQSLGQGPEFLIYFQGTGAADDSGLPNDRFFAVRPEGSVSTLKIQRTERGDSAVYLCASSLNPGTDTQYFGPGTRLTVL.

The chain joins TRBV7-2 to TRBJ2-7, with D possibly TRBD2 on 8 matching bases. CDR3 size: 19 residues. CDR1 SGHTA and CDR2 FQGNSA come from the germline V gene. Trimming removed 1 base from V and 4 bases from J, with 26 bases in between. The CDR3 loop is CASSLEGAGPSGSVYEQYF. DNA for the CDR3: TGTGCCAGCAGCTTAGAGGGGGCTGGACCCAGCGGGAGTGTTTACGAGCAGTACTTC.